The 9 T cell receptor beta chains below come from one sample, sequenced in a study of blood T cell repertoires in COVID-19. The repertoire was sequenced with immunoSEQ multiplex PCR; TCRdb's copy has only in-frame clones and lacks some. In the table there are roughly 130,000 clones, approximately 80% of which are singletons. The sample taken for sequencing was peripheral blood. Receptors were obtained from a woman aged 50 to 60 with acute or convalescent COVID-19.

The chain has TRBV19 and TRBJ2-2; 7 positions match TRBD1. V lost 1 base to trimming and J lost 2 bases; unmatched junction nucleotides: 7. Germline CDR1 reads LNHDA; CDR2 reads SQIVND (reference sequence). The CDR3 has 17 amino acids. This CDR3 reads CASSIGPGQINTGELFF. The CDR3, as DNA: TGTGCCAGTAGTATAGGGCCGGGACAGATCAACACCGGGGAGCTGTTTTTT.

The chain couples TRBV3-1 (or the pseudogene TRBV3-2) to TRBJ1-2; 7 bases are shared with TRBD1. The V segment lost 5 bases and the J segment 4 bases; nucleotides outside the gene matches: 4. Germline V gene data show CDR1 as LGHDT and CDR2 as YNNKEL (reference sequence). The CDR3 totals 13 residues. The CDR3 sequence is CASSSGTAYGYTF. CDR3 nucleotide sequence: TGTGCCAGCAGCTCCGGGACAGCCTATGGCTACACCTTC.

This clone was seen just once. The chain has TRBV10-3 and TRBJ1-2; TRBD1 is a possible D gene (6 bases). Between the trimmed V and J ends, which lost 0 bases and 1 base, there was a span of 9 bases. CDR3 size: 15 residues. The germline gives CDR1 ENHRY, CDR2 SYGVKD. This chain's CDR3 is CAISESSGVNYGYTF. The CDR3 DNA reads TGTGCCATCAGTGAGTCATCAGGGGTTAACTATGGCTACACCTTC.

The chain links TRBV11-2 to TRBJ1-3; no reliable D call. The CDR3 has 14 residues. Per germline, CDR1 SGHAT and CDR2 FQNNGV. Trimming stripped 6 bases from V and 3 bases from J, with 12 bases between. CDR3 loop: CASSPEAYGNTIYF. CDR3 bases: TGTGCCAGCAGTCCGGAGGCGTATGGAAACACCATATATTTT.

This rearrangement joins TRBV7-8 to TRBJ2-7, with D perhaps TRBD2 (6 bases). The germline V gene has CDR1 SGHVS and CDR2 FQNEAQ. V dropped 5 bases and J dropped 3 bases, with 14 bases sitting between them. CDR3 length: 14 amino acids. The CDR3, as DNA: TGTGCCAGCAGCCCGAGTGGACTAAGCTACGAGCAGTACTTC. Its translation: CASSPSGLSYEQYF. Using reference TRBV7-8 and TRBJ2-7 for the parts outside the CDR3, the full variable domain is GAGVSQSPRYKVAKRGQDVALRCDPISGHVSLFWYQQALGQGPEFLTYFQNEAQLDKSGLPSDRFFAERPEGSVSTLKIQRTQQEDSAVYLCASSPSGLSYEQYFGPGTRLTVT.

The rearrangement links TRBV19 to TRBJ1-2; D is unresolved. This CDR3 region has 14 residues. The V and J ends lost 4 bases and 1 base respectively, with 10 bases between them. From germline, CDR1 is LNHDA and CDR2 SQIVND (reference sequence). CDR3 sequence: CASSRRTFNYGYTF. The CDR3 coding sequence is TGTGCCAGTAGTAGGAGAACATTTAACTATGGCTACACCTTC. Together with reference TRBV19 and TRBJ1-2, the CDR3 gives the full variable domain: DGGITQSPKYLFRKEGQNVTLSCEQNLNHDAMYWYRQDPGQGLRLIYYSQIVNDFQKGDIAEGYSVSREKKESFPLTVTSAQKNPTAFYLCASSRRTFNYGYTFGSGTRLTVV.

CDR3 coding DNA: TGCGCCAGCAGCCCGTCGGGTATAGAAGCTTTCTTT. It codes for CASSPSGIEAFF. The chain links TRBV5-1 to TRBJ1-1; D is uncertain. This CDR3 region has 12 residues. Germline V gene sequence: CDR1 SGHRS, CDR2 YFSETQ. The V and J ends lost 4 bases and 8 bases respectively, with 12 bases between them.

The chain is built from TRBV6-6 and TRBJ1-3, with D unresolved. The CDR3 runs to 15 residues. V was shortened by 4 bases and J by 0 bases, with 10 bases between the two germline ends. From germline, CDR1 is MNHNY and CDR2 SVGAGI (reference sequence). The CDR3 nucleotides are TGTGCCAGCAGTTCATACCGAGGCTCTGGAAACACCATATATTTT. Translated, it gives CASSSYRGSGNTIYF.

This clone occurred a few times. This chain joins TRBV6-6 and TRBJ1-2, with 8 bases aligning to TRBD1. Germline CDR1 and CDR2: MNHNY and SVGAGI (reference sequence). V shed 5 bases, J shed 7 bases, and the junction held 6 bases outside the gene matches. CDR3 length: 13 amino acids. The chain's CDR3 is CASSMDRVTGYTF. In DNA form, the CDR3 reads TGTGCCAGCAGTATGGACAGGGTAACTGGCTACACCTTC.